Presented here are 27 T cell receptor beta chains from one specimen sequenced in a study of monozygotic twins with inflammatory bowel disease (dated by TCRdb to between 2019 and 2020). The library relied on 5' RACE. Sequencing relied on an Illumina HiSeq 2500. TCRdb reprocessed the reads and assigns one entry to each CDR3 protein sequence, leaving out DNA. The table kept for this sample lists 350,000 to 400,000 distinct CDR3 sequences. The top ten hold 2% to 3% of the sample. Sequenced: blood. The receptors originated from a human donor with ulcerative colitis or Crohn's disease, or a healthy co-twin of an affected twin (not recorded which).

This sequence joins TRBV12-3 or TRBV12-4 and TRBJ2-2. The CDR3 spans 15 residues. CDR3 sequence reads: CASSLFDKNTGELFF.

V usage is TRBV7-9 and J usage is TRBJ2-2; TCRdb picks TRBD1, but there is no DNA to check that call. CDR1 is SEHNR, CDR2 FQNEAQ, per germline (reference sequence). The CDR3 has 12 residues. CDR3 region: CATGGATGELFF.

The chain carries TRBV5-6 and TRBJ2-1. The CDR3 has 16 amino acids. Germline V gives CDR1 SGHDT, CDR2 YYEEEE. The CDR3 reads CASSLRQLSWYNEQFF.

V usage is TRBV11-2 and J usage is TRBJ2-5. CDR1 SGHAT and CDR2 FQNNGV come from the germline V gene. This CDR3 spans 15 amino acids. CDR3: CASSGGIGSRETQYF.

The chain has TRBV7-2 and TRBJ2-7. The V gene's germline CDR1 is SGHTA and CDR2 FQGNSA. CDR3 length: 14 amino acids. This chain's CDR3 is CASSLASRSYEQYF.

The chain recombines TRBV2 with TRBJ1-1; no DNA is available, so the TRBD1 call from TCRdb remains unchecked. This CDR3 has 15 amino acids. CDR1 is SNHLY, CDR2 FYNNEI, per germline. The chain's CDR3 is CASSEDPGAQEWAFF. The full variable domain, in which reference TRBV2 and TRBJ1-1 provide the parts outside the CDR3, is EPEVTQTPSHQVTQMGQEVILRCVPISNHLYFYWYRQILGQKVEFLVSFYNNEISEKSEIFDDQFSVERPDGSNFTLKIRSTKLEDSAMYFCASSEDPGAQEWAFFGQGTRLTVV.

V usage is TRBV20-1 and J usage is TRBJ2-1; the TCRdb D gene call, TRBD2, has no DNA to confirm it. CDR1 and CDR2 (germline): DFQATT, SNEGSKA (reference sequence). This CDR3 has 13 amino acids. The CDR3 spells CSARTSGSNEQFF.

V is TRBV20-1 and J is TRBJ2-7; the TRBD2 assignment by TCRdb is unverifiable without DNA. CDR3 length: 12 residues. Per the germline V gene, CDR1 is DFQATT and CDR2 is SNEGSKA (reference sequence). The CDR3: CSAGGFSYEQYF.

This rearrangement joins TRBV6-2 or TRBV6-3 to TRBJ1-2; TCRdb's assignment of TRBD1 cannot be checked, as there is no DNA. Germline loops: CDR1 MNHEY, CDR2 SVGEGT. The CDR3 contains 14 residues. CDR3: CASSYSTGLDGYTF.

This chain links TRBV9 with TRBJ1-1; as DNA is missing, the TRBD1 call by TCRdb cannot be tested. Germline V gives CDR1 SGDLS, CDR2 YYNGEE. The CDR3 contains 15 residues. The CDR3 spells CASSAGTGGDTEAFF.

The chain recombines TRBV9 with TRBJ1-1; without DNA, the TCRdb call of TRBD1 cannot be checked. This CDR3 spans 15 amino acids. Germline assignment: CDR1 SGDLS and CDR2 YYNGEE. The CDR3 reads CASSSQTGVNTEAFF.

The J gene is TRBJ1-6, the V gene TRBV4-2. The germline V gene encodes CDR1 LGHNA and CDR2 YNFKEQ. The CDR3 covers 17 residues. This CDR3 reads CASSREVASSYNSPLHF.

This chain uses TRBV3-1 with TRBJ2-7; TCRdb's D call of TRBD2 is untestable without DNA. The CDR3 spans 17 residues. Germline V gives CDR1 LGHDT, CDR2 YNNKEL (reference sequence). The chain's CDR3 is CASSQTLAGPSSYEQYF.

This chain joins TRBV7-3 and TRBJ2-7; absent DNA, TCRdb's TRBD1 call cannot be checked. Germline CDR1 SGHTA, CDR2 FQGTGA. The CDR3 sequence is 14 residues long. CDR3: CASSFFAGAYEQYF.

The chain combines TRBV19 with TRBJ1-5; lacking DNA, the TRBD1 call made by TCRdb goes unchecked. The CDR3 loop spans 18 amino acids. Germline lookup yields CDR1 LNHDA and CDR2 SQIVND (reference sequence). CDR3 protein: CASSITLDSAYINQPQHF.

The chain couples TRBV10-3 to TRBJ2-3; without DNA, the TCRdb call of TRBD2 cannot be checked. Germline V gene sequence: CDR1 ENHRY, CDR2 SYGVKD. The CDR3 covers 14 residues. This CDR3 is CAISESGPKDTQYF.

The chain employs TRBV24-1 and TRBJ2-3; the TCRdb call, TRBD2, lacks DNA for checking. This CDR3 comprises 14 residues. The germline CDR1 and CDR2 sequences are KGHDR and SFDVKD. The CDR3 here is CATNKGGGTDTQYF.

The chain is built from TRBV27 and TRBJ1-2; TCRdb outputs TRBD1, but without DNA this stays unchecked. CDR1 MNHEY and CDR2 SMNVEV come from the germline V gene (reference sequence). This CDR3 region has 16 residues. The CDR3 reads CASSSISGHQLYGYTF.

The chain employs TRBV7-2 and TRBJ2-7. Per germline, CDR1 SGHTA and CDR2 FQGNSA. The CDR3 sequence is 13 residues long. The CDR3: CASSPRLLYEQYF.

The CDR3 sequence is CASSYSIAGRGGLPDTQYF. The chain couples TRBV6-2 or TRBV6-3 to TRBJ2-3; checking the TCRdb D call of TRBD2 is not possible without DNA. The CDR3 loop spans 19 amino acids. Germline V gene data show CDR1 as MNHEY and CDR2 as SVGEGT.

CDR3 residues: CASRRASGGDEQYF. V is TRBV5-1 and J is TRBJ2-7; TCRdb's D call of TRBD2 is untestable without DNA. Germline CDR1 and CDR2: SGHRS and YFSETQ. The CDR3 loop spans 14 amino acids.

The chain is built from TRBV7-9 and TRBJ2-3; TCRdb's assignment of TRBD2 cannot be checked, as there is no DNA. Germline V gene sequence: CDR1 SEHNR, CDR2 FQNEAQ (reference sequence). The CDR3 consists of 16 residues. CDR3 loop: CASTLLSGTSTDTQYF.

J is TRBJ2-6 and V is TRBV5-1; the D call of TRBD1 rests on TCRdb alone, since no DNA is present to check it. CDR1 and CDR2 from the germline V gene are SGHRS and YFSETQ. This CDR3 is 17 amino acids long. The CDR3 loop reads CASSPWTGDSGANVLTF.

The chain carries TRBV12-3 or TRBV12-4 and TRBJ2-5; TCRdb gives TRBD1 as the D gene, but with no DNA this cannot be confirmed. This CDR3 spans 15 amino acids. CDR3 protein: CASSPQGPYQETQYF.

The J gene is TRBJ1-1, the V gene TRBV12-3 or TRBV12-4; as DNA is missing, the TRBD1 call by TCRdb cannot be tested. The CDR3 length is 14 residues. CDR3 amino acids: CASGRSGGNTEAFF.

The CDR3 sequence is CASTNISSYNEQFF. The chain employs TRBV12-3 or TRBV12-4 and TRBJ2-1. This CDR3 is built from 14 residues.

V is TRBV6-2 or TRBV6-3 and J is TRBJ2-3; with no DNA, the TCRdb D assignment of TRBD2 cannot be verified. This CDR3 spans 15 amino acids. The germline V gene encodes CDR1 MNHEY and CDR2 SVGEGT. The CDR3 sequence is CASSSLAGDTDTQYF.